This T cell receptor (beta chain) was captured in a study of vaccination effects on CD4 cells after COVID-19. On the study more broadly: After the second dose, samples were taken at median day 72.

Antigen-specific CD4+ T cell clonotypes were called by their expansion after viral peptide-pool culture in ViraFEST. Cultured cells yielded isolated CD4+ T cells after 10 days. The person acquired a PCR-confirmed SARS-CoV-2 infection between March and December 2020. Either the BNT162b2 or mRNA-1273 vaccine was given to participants in two doses. Every well housed 2.1 million or so PBMC, which grew in culture alongside around 9.9 IU/ml IL-2 and 10 ug/ml peptides. Both day 3 and day 7 saw half the medium replaced with IL-2 medium. Study-wide results and limits: Whether induced by infection or by vaccine, clones showed marked clonal contraction late after vaccination.

In regard to this clone: The antigen remains undetermined.

Clones were sequenced by immunoSEQ multiplex PCR, and TCRdb holds only the in-frame ones, with some missing. The sample lists 14,000 or so clones; 75% to 80% were seen once. CDR3 length: 16 residues. Germline-derived CDR1 and CDR2 are SNHLY and FYNNEI. V shed 4 bases and J 4 bases; nucleotides not matched to a gene: 9. The sample consisted of CD4+ T cells from PBMCs cultured with HCoV-NL63 spike peptides, taken after COVID-19 vaccination. The clonotype originates from a human donor who had a prior SARS-CoV-2 infection. The J gene is TRBJ2-1, the V gene TRBV2; 8 bases match TRBD2. The CDR3 loop is CASSGLVASGYNEQFF. DNA for the CDR3: TGTGCCAGCAGTGGCCTTGTTGCTAGCGGGTACAATGAGCAGTTCTTC.